This paragraph covers one TCR beta chain sequence. Per the germline V gene, CDR1 is MNHEY and CDR2 is SVGAGI. Trimming shortened V by 6 bases and J by 6 bases, and 18 bases separated the two germline ends. There are 15 residues in the CDR3. The treatment denotes: oral pan-JAK inhibitor, 5-10 mg twice daily. Sorted populations comprised CD4+ and CD8+ T cells obtained from PBMCs. The source of the sample is a study of CD8+ T cells in alopecia areata. The authors extracted RNA and reverse transcribed it into cDNA as the sequencing template. The method was immunoSEQ multiplex PCR; TCRdb's version includes in-frame clones alone and lacks a portion of them. This sample carries about 180,000 clones, approximately 59% of them seen once, and the ten largest clones take more than 15%.

The origin of this receptor is a human donor with alopecia areata. The sample in question was CD4+ T cells sorted from blood, obtained around week 55, from a patient treated with tofacitinib. The rearrangement joins TRBV6-5 to TRBJ1-5, with a possible D match to TRBD1 (6 bases). The CDR3 DNA reads TGTGCCAGCAGGTTACAGGGAAGGGATAGTCAGCCCCAGCATTTT. Translated: CASRLQGRDSQPQHF.